A single sample is the source of the 5 T cell receptor beta chains below, sequenced in a study of T cell changes during pregnancy in multiple sclerosis. Sequencing used immunoSEQ multiplex PCR; TCRdb keeps in-frame clones, though not all of them. Of about 45,000 clones in the sample, about 90% were seen once. Source: CD4+ T cells from peripheral blood mononuclear cells, taken in the third trimester of pregnancy. The receptors come from a female donor with multiple sclerosis, enrolled in a pregnancy study.

This chain joins TRBV28 and TRBJ1-2; 7 positions match TRBD1. Trimming at V came to 5 bases and at J to 3 bases, leaving 9 bases not matched to a gene. The germline V gene has CDR1 MDHEN and CDR2 SYDVKM. This CDR3 is built from 15 residues. CDR3 coding DNA: TGTGCCAGCAGTCCCGGGACAGCCCTATACTATGGCTACACCTTC. Translating it yields CASSPGTALYYGYTF.

This clone was observed a single time. The chain joins TRBV5-4 to TRBJ2-7, with TRBD2 identical over 9 bases. J gave up 7 bases and V 7 bases, and 12 bases lay outside the gene matches. The CDR3 length is 14 residues. The germline gives CDR1 SGHNT, CDR2 YYREEE (reference sequence). The CDR3 region has the DNA TGTGCCAGCTCGCGGGAGGGCACTCATTTAGAGCAGTACTTC. The encoded protein is CASSREGTHLEQYF.

This sequence joins TRBV7-6 and TRBJ2-5, with 7 bases fitting TRBD2. This CDR3 comprises 14 residues. CDR1 SGHVS and CDR2 FNYEAQ come from the germline V gene. Trimming cost V 5 bases and J 3 bases; bases outside gene matches: 6. CDR3 residues: CASSHGTIKETQYF. In DNA form, the CDR3 reads TGTGCCAGCAGCCACGGGACTATCAAAGAGACCCAGTACTTC.

This clone was found once. The chain carries TRBV7-9 and TRBJ2-7, with D perhaps matching TRBD1 (6 bases). Germline lookup yields CDR1 SEHNR and CDR2 FQNEAQ (reference sequence). The V gene lost 5 bases and the J gene lost 3 bases, with 29 bases spanning the gap. CDR3 length: 19 amino acids. The chain's CDR3 is CASSPLRNQGPNNLYEQYF. CDR3 coding DNA: TGTGCCAGCAGCCCCCTGCGGAATCAGGGGCCCAATAATCTCTACGAGCAGTACTTC.

This rearrangement joins TRBV4-1 to TRBJ2-1, with 8 nucleotides matching TRBD1. The J segment lost 5 bases and the V segment lost 4 bases, leaving 7 bases of the junction unmatched. The CDR3 totals 15 residues. The germline V gene encodes CDR1 MGHRA and CDR2 YSYEKL. CDR3 protein: CASSPWTGINNEQFF. The CDR3 coding sequence is TGCGCCAGCAGCCCGTGGACAGGGATAAACAATGAGCAGTTCTTC.